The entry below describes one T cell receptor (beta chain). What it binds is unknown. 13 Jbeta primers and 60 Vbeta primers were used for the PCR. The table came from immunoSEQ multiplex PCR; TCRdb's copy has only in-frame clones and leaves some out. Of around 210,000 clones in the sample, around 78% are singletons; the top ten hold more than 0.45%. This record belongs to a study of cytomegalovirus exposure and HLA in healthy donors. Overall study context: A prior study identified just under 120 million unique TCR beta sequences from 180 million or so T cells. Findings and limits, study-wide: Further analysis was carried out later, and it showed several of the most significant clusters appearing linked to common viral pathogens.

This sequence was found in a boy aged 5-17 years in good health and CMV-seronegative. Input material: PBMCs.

The CDR3, as DNA: TGTGCCTGGGCTCCGGGACAGGTGTTCTGGGGAAACACCATATATTTT. This translates into CAWAPGQVFWGNTIYF. The J gene is TRBJ1-3, the V gene TRBV30; 8 positions match TRBD1. Germline V gene data show CDR1 as GTSNPN and CDR2 as SVGIG (reference sequence). This CDR3 is 16 amino acids long. The V gene end was trimmed by 5 bases and the J gene end by 4 bases; junction bases not matched to a gene: 13.